A single sample is the source of the 24 T cell receptor beta chains below, sequenced in a study of fetal regulatory T cell absence and autoimmunity. Assay: immunoSEQ multiplex PCR; the TCRdb copy retains only in-frame clones and omits some. Among approximately 49,000 clones listed, roughly four fifths were seen once. The sample consisted of cord blood. These receptors were obtained from a newborn boy with IPEX syndrome.

The rearrangement links TRBV2 to TRBJ2-3; D remains ambiguous. The CDR3 length is 12 residues. The germline V gene encodes CDR1 SNHLY and CDR2 FYNNEI. V was trimmed by 8 bases and J by 3 bases, leaving 9 bases between them. CDR3 protein: CASVPRTDTQYF. As DNA, the CDR3 is TGTGCCAGCGTCCCCCGGACAGATACGCAGTATTTT. The full variable domain, in which reference TRBV2 and TRBJ2-3 provide the parts outside the CDR3, is EPEVTQTPSHQVTQMGQEVILRCVPISNHLYFYWYRQILGQKVEFLVSFYNNEISEKSEIFDDQFSVERPDGSNFTLKIRSTKLEDSAMYFCASVPRTDTQYFGPGTRLTVL.

This chain uses TRBV23-1 with TRBJ1-3, with D tentatively TRBD1 (6 bases). TRBV23-1 is treated as an ORF (open reading frame) with a function not yet certain. This CDR3 comprises 20 residues. Trimming took off 0 bases at V and 4 bases at J, with 25 bases between the two ends. CDR3 in DNA: TGCGCCAGCAGTCAATCCTTAGATTTCCTTGACAGGACCCCGGGAAACACCATATATTTT. Encoded protein: CASSQSLDFLDRTPGNTIYF.

This chain joins TRBV5-6 and TRBJ2-1, with a possible D match to TRBD1 (6 bases). Germline CDR1 SGHDT, CDR2 YYEEEE. There are 14 residues in the CDR3. The V and J ends lost 4 bases and 8 bases respectively, with 16 bases between them. The CDR3 is CASSQTGHPHEQFF. The CDR3 DNA reads as TGTGCCAGCAGCCAAACAGGGCATCCCCATGAGCAGTTCTTC.

The J gene is TRBJ2-5, the V gene TRBV6-5; TRBD1 matches at 8 bases. Germline-derived CDR1 and CDR2 are MNHEY and SVGAGI. The V segment lost 7 bases and the J segment 4 bases; nucleotides outside the gene matches: 5. This CDR3 spans 13 amino acids. This chain's CDR3 is CASIGQGGETQYF. DNA of the CDR3: TGTGCCAGCATTGGACAGGGCGGAGAGACCCAGTACTTC.

The V and J genes are TRBV15 and TRBJ2-7; D tentatively fits TRBD1 or TRBD2 (5 bases each). Looked up from germline, CDR1 is LNHNV and CDR2 is YYDKDF (reference sequence). The CDR3 runs 14 residues. Trimming removed 3 bases at V and 0 bases at J, with 9 bases between. In nucleotides, the CDR3 is TGTGCCACCAGCAGGGGACCTCTCTCCTACGAGCAGTACTTC. This codes for CATSRGPLSYEQYF.

V usage is TRBV9 and J usage is TRBJ2-3; 8 nucleotides line up with TRBD2. With V trimmed by 0 bases and J by 1 base, 1 base remained unmatched. Per the germline V gene, CDR1 is SGDLS and CDR2 is YYNGEE. The CDR3 runs to 15 residues. CDR3 amino acids: CASSVAGGGTDTQYF. In DNA form, the CDR3 reads TGTGCCAGCAGCGTAGCGGGGGGGGGCACAGATACGCAGTATTTT.

This sequence joins TRBV19 and TRBJ1-2, with TRBD1 matching over 7 bases. The CDR3 runs to 13 residues. CDR1 and CDR2 from the germline V gene are LNHDA and SQIVND (reference sequence). V lost 4 bases and J lost 6; bases outside the gene matches: 5. The CDR3 is CASSTQGDHGYTF. DNA of the CDR3: TGTGCCAGTAGTACTCAGGGGGATCATGGCTACACCTTC.

This clone was recorded once. The chain couples TRBV11-2 to TRBJ1-2; 10 bases agree with TRBD1. V was pared by 6 bases and J by 4 bases, with 11 bases of the junction left unmatched. CDR1 is SGHAT, CDR2 FQNNGV, per germline. The CDR3 extends over 16 amino acids. The CDR3 DNA is TGTGCCAGCAGTGAAGTCCGGGACAGGGGAGGCTATGGCTACACCTTC. This translates into CASSEVRDRGGYGYTF.

V usage is TRBV6-1 and J usage is TRBJ1-1, with unresolved D. This CDR3 is 13 amino acids long. V was clipped by 0 bases and J by 3 bases, with 5 bases between them. The germline CDR1 and CDR2 sequences are MNHNS and SASEGT. CDR3 coding DNA: TGTGCCAGCAGTGAAGCGCGGGACACTGAAGCTTTCTTT. Protein: CASSEARDTEAFF.

This clone was counted a single time. The chain carries TRBV7-2 and TRBJ2-3; TRBD1 or TRBD2 may be the D gene (5 bases each). CDR3 size: 15 residues. Germline V CDR1 and CDR2: SGHTA, FQGNSA. Trimming took off 5 bases at V and 6 bases at J, with 18 bases between the two ends. This CDR3 is CASSQNRDGRDTQYF. The CDR3 DNA reads TGTGCCAGCAGCCAAAACCGGGACGGCCGGGATACGCAGTATTTT.

The V gene is TRBV2, the J gene TRBJ2-5; the match to TRBD1 covers 9 bases. The V and J ends lost 5 bases and 1 base, in that order; junction bases with no gene match: 11. The CDR3 runs to 17 residues. In germline, CDR1 is SNHLY, CDR2 FYNNEI. CDR3 coding DNA: TGTGCCAGCAGTAGGACAGGGGCGCCGTACCTCCAAGAGACCCAGTACTTC. It yields the protein CASSRTGAPYLQETQYF.

The chain recombines TRBV2 with TRBJ2-7; TRBD2 matches 14 bases. V lost 6 bases to trimming and J lost 7 bases; unmatched junction nucleotides: 14. CDR1 and CDR2 (germline): SNHLY, FYNNEI. The CDR3 extends over 17 amino acids. CDR3 protein: CASSPGTSGGAAEEQYF. CDR3 in DNA: TGTGCCAGCAGCCCCGGGACTAGCGGGGGTGCAGCGGAGGAGCAGTACTTC.

This chain joins TRBV7-2 and TRBJ2-4; maybe TRBD1 (6 bases). The CDR3 runs 19 residues. The germline V gene encodes CDR1 SGHTA and CDR2 FQGNSA. V lost 4 bases to trimming and J lost 1 base, with 23 bases between them. In DNA, the CDR3 is TGTGCCAGCAGCTCGTCCCGGGACAAAATGGTATGGGCCAAAAACATTCAGTACTTC. Encoded protein: CASSSSRDKMVWAKNIQYF. Complete variable domain (other parts from reference TRBV7-2 and TRBJ2-4): GAGVSQSPSNKVTEKGKDVELRCDPISGHTALYWYRQSLGQGLEFLIYFQGNSAPDKSGLPSDRFSAERTGGSVSTLTIQRTQQEDSAVYLCASSSSRDKMVWAKNIQYFGAGTRLSVL.

Comments on this clone: Germline is not matched at one junction end, which may reflect a read error. The chain carries TRBV10-2 and TRBJ1-6, with a tentative D call TRBD1 (6 bases). CDR1 is WSHSY, CDR2 SAAADI, per germline. This CDR3 has 17 amino acids. The CDR3, as DNA: TGCGCCAGCCGTGACCAACAGGGAAGCTCCTATAATTCACCCCTCCACTTT. Protein sequence: CASRDQQGSSYNSPLHF.

This clone was counted a single time. V usage is TRBV11-3 and J usage is TRBJ1-1; TRBD1 matches at 9 bases. Germline-derived CDR1 and CDR2 are SGHNT and YENEEA. Trimming at V came to 5 bases and at J to 1 base, leaving 2 bases not matched to a gene. This CDR3 has 14 residues. The CDR3 DNA is TGTGCCAGCAGCGCACAGGGGGCGAACACTGAAGCTTTCTTT. This gives the protein CASSAQGANTEAFF.

This clone has just one count. The rearrangement uses TRBV10-2 and TRBJ1-1, with 8 bases fitting TRBD1. This CDR3 is built from 13 residues. Unmatched junction bases numbered 10, after V lost 11 bases and J lost 5 bases. CDR1 and CDR2 from the germline V gene are WSHSY and SAAADI. CDR3 sequence: CAADPGGLTEAFF. In nucleotides, the CDR3 is TGCGCCGCAGATCCAGGGGGCTTGACTGAAGCTTTCTTT.

This clone was recorded only once. CDR3 sequence: CASRPVAREQYF. The CDR3 bases are TGTGCCAGCAGACCAGTAGCGCGAGAGCAGTACTTC. The J gene is TRBJ2-7, the V gene TRBV6-5; possible D gene TRBD2, 5 bases. In germline, CDR1 is MNHEY, CDR2 SVGAGI. Trimming shortened V by 6 bases and J by 7 bases, and 13 bases separated the two germline ends. The CDR3 is 12 amino acids.

The rearrangement joins TRBV7-9 to TRBJ2-7, with 8 bases aligning to TRBD1. There are 14 residues in the CDR3. V lost 5 bases to trimming and J lost 2 bases; unmatched junction nucleotides: 5. Germline V gene lookup returns CDR1 SEHNR and CDR2 FQNEAQ (reference sequence). The CDR3 region is CASSAQGAAYEQYF. The CDR3 DNA is TGTGCCAGCAGCGCCCAGGGGGCAGCCTACGAGCAGTACTTC.

The chain uses TRBV27 and TRBJ2-1; weak D call: TRBD1 (8 bases). Trimming removed 4 bases at V and 6 bases at J, with 22 bases between. The CDR3 spans 17 residues. The V gene's germline CDR1 is MNHEY and CDR2 SMNVEV (reference sequence). CDR3 sequence reads: CASSWTGRLADTNEQFF. DNA for the CDR3: TGTGCCAGCAGTTGGACAGGGCGGCTAGCGGACACCAATGAGCAGTTCTTC.

This clone turned up a few times. This chain connects TRBV5-1 to TRBJ1-6; tentative D call: TRBD1 (5 bases). The V end lost 1 base, the J end lost 10 bases, and 9 bases lay between the germline ends. Germline-derived CDR1 and CDR2 are SGHRS and YFSETQ. This CDR3 is built from 13 residues. The CDR3 is CASSLPGKSPLHF. CDR3 coding DNA: TGCGCCAGCAGCTTGCCAGGGAAATCACCCCTCCACTTT.

This chain uses TRBV9 with TRBJ2-3; weak D call: TRBD2 (6 bases). Germline V CDR1 and CDR2: SGDLS, YYNGEE. V lost 4 bases and J 0 bases, leaving 15 bases between the germline ends. There are 16 residues in the CDR3. The CDR3 loop reads CASSLRTTASTDTQYF. DNA for the CDR3: TGTGCCAGCAGCCTCCGGACTACCGCTAGCACAGATACGCAGTATTTT.

The genes are TRBV19 and TRBJ2-2, with TRBD1 identical over 7 bases. The germline V gene encodes CDR1 LNHDA and CDR2 SQIVND (reference sequence). The CDR3 has 15 amino acids. Losses at the gene ends were 7 bases for V and 2 bases for J; bases not matched to a gene: 7. The CDR3 DNA sequence: TGTGCCAGTACCTCGACAGGGCGCAACACCGGGGAGCTGTTTTTT. Its protein product is CASTSTGRNTGELFF.

V and J are TRBV6-5 and TRBJ2-3; D remains unclear. The CDR3 consists of 15 residues. CDR1 and CDR2 (germline): MNHEY, SVGAGI. Trimming left V 6 bases short and J 2 bases short, with 15 bases between. CDR3 amino acids: CASRNRPGFTDTQYF. The CDR3 nucleotides are TGTGCCAGCAGAAACCGGCCAGGTTTCACAGATACGCAGTATTTT.

This sequence joins TRBV7-9 and TRBJ2-1, with TRBD2 matching 12 bases. The V segment lost 9 bases and the J segment 9 bases; nucleotides outside the gene matches: 18. Germline V lookup: CDR1 SEHNR, CDR2 FQNEAQ (reference sequence). The CDR3 consists of 17 residues. CDR3 bases: TGTGCCAGTTACCCCAGAAGGGCTAGCGGGAGGGGCAGTGAGCAGTTCTTC. As protein: CASYPRRASGRGSEQFF.